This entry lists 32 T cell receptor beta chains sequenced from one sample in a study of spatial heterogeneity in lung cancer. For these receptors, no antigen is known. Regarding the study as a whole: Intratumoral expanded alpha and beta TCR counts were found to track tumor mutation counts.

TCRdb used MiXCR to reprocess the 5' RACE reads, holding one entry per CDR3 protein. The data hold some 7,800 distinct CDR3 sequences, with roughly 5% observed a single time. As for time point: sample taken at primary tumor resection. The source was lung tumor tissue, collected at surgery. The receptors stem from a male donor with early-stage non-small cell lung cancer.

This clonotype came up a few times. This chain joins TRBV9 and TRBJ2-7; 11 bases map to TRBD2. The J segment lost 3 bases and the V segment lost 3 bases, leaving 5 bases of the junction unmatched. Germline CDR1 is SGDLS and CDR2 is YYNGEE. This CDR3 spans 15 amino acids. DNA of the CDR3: TGTGCCAGCAGCGCCCCGACTAGCGGGGACTACGAGCAGTACTTC. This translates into CASSAPTSGDYEQYF.

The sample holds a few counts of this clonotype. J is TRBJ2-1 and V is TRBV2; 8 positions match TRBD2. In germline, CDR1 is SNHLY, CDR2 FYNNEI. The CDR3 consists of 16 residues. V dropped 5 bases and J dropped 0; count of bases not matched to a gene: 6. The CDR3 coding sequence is TGTGCCAGCAGTCCTCTCACTAGCGGCTCCTACAATGAGCAGTTCTTC. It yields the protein CASSPLTSGSYNEQFF.

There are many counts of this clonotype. The CDR3 bases are TGCGCCAGCAGCCCTTTAGGGGGGCCCCGGAGTGGAGATACGCAGTATTTT. This encodes CASSPLGGPRSGDTQYF. The V gene is TRBV4-1, the J gene TRBJ2-3; D possibly matches TRBD1 or TRBD2 (6 bases each). The CDR3 is 17 amino acids. V lost 4 bases to trimming and J lost 5 bases, with 22 bases between them. CDR1 and CDR2 from the germline V gene are MGHRA and YSYEKL.

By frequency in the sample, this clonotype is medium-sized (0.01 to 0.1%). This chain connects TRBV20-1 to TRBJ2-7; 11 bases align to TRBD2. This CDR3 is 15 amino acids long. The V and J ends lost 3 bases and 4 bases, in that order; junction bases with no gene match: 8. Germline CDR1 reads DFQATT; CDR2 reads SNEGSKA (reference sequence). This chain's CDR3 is CSASLLAGDPYEQYF. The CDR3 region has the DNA TGCAGTGCTAGTCTACTAGCGGGGGATCCGTACGAGCAGTACTTC.

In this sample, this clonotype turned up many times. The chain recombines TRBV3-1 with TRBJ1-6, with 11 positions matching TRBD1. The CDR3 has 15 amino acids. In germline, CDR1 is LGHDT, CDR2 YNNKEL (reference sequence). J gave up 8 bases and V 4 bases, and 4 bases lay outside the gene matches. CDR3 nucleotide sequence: TGTGCCAGCAGCCTGGGGACAGGGGGAGATTCACCCCTCCACTTT. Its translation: CASSLGTGGDSPLHF.

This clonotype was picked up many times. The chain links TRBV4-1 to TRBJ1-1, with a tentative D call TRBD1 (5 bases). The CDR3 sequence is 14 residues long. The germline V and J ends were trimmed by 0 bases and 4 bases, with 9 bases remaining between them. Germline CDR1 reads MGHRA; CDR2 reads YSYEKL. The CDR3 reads CASSQDRGTTEAFF. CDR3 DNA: TGCGCCAGCAGCCAAGATCGAGGGACCACTGAAGCTTTCTTT.

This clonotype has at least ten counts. CDR3 bases: TGTGCCAGCAGCGCGGGACTAGCGGAGACTCAAGAGACCCAGTACTTC. The encoded protein is CASSAGLAETQETQYF. The gene calls are TRBV9 and TRBJ2-5, with 11 bases lining up with TRBD2. CDR3 length equals 16 residues. The germline gives CDR1 SGDLS, CDR2 YYNGEE. Trimming removed 3 bases from V and 2 bases from J; junction bases left unmatched: 6.

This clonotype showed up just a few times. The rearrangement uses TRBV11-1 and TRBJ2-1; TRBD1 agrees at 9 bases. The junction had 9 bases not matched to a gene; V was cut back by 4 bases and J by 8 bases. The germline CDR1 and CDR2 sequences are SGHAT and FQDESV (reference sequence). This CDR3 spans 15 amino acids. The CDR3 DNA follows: TGTGCCAGCAGCTCACAGACAGGGGGGAGTCATGAGCAGTTCTTC. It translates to CASSSQTGGSHEQFF.

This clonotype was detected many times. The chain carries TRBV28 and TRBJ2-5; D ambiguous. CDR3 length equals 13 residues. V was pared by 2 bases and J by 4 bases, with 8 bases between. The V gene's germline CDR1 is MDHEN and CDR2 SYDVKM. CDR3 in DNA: TGTGCCAGCAGTTTAACTCCGAGAGAGACCCAGTACTTC. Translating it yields CASSLTPRETQYF.

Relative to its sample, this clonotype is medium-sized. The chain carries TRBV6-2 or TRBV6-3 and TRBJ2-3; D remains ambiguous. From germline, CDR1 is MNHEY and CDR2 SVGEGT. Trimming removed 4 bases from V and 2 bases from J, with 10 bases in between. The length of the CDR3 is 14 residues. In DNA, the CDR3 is TGTGCCAGCAGTTTTCTTTACAACACAGATACGCAGTATTTT. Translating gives CASSFLYNTDTQYF.

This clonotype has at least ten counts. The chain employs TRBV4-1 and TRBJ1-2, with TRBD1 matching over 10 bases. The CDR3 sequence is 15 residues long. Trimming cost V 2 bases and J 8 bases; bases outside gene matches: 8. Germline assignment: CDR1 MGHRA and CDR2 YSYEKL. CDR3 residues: CASSQPWRDRGGYTF. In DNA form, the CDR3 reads TGCGCCAGCAGCCAACCCTGGCGGGACAGGGGAGGCTACACCTTC.

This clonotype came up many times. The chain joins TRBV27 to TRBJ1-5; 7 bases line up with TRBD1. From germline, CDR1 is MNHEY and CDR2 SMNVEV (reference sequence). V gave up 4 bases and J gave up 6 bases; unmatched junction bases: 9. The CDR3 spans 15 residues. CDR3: CASSYTPTGSQPQHF. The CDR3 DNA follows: TGTGCCAGCAGTTACACCCCGACAGGGTCTCAGCCCCAGCATTTT.

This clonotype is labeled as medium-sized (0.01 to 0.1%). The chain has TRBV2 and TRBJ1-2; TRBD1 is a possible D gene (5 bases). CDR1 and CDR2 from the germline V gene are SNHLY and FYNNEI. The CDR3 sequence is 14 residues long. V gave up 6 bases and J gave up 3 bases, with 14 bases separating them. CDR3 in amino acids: CASSYRTTYYGYTF. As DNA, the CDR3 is TGTGCCAGCAGCTACCGGACAACCTACTATGGCTACACCTTC. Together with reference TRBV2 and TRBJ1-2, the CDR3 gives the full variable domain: EPEVTQTPSHQVTQMGQEVILRCVPISNHLYFYWYRQILGQKVEFLVSFYNNEISEKSEIFDDQFSVERPDGSNFTLKIRSTKLEDSAMYFCASSYRTTYYGYTFGSGTRLTVV.

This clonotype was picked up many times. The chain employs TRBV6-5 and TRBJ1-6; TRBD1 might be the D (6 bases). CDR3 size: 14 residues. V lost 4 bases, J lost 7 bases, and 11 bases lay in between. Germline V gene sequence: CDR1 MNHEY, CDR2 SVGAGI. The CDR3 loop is CASSWRQENSPLHF. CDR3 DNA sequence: TGTGCCAGCAGTTGGAGACAGGAGAATTCACCCCTCCACTTT.

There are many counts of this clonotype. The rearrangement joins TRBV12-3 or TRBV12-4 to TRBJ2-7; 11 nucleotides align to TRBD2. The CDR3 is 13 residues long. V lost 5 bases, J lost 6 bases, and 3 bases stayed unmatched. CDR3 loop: CASSTSGRGEQYF. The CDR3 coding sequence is TGTGCCAGCAGTACTAGCGGGAGAGGCGAGCAGTACTTC.

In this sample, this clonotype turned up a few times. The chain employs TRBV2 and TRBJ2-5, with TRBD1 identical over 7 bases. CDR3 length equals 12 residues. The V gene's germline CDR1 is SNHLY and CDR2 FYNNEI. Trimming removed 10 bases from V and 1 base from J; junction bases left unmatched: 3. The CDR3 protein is CANKGAQETQYF. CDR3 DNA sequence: TGTGCCAATAAGGGGGCCCAAGAGACCCAGTACTTC.

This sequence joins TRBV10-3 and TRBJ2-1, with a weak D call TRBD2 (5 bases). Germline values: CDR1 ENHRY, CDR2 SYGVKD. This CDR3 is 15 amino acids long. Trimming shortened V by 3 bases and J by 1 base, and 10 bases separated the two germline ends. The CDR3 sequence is CAISESRESYNEQFF. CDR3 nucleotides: TGTGCCATCAGTGAATCGAGGGAGTCCTACAATGAGCAGTTCTTC.

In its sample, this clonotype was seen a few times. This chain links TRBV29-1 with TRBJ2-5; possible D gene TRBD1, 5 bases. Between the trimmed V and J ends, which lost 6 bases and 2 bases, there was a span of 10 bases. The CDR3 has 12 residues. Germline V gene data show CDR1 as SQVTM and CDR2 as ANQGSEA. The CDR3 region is CSVTTAQETQYF. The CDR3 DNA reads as TGCAGCGTCACGACAGCTCAAGAGACCCAGTACTTC. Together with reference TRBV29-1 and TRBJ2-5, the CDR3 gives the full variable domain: SAVISQKPSRDICQRGTSLTIQCQVDSQVTMMFWYRQQPGQSLTLIATANQGSEATYESGFVIDKFPISRPNLTFSTLTVSNMSPEDSSIYLCSVTTAQETQYFGPGTRLLVL.

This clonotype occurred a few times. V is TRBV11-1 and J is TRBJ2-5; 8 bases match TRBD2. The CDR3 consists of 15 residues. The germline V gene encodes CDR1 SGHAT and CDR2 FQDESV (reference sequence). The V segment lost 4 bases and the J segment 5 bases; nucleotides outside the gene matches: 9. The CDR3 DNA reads TGTGCCAGCAGCTACGGAAGACTAGCGTGGGAGACCCAGTACTTC. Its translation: CASSYGRLAWETQYF.

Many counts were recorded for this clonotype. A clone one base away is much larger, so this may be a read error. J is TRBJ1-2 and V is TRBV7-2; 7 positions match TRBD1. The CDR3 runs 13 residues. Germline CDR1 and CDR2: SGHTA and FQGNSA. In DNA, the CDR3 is TGTGTCAGCAGCTTAGCAGTAGGGGGCGGCTACACCTTC. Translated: CVSSLAVGGGYTF.

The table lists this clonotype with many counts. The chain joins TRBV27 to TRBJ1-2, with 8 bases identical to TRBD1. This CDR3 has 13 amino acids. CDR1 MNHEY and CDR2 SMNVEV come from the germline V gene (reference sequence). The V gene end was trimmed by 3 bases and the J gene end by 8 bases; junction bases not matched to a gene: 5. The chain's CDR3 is CASSLKTGVGYTF. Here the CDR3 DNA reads TGTGCCAGCAGTTTGAAGACAGGGGTAGGCTACACCTTC.

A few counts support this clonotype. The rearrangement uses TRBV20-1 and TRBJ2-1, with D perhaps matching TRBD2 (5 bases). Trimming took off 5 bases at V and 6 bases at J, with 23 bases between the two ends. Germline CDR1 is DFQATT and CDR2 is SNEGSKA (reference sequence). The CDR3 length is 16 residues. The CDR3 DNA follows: TGCAGTGCTCGCTCGCCGGGGAGAGGGAGAGGCAATGAGCAGTTCTTC. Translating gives CSARSPGRGRGNEQFF.

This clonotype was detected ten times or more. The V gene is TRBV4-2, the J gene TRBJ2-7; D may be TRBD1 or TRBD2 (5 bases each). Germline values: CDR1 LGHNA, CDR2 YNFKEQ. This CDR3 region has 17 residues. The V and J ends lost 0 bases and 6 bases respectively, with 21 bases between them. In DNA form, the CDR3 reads TGTGCCAGCAGCCAAGAACTCGGGACGGAGAAGGGAGTCGAGCAGTACTTC. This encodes CASSQELGTEKGVEQYF.

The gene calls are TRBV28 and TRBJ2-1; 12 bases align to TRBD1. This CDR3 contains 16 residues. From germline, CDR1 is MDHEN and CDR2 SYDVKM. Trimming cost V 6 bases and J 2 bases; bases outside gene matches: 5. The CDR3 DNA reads TGTGCCAGCAGATCCGGGACAGGGGGCACCTACAATGAGCAGTTCTTC. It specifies CASRSGTGGTYNEQFF.

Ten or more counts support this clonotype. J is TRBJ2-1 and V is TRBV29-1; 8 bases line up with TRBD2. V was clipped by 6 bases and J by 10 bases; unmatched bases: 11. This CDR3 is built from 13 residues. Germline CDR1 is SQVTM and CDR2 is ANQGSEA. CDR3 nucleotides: TGCAGCGTCGATACTAGCGGACGAGGAGAGCAGTTCTTC. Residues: CSVDTSGRGEQFF.

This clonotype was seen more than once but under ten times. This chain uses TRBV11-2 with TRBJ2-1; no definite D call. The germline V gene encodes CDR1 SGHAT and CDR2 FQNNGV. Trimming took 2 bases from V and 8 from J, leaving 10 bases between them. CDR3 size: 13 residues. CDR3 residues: CASSLHLTDEQFF. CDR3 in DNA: TGTGCCAGCAGCTTACACCTCACGGATGAGCAGTTCTTC. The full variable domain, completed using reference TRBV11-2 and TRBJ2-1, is EAGVAQSPRYKIIEKRQSVAFWCNPISGHATLYWYQQILGQGPKLLIQFQNNGVVDDSQLPKDRFSAERLKGVDSTLKIQPAKLEDSAVYLCASSLHLTDEQFFGPGTRLTVL.

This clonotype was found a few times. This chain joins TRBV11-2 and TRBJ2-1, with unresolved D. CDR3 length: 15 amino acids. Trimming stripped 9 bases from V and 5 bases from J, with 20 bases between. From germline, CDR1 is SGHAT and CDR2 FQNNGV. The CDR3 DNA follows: TGTGCCAGAGGAAACGACTGCCTGACACACAATGAGCAGTTCTTC. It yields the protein CARGNDCLTHNEQFF.

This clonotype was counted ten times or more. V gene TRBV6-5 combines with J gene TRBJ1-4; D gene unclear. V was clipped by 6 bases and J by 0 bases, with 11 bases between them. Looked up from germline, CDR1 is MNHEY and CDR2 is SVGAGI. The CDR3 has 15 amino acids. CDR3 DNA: TGTGCCAGCAGCCCGGGCCTTGCAACTAATGAAAAACTGTTTTTT. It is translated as CASSPGLATNEKLFF.

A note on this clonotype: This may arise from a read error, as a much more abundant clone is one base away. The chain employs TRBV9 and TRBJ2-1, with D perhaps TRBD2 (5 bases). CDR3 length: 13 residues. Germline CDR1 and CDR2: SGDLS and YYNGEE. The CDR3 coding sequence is TGTGCCAACAGCGTAGACCCTAAGCGGGAGCAGTTCTTC. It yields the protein CANSVDPKREQFF.

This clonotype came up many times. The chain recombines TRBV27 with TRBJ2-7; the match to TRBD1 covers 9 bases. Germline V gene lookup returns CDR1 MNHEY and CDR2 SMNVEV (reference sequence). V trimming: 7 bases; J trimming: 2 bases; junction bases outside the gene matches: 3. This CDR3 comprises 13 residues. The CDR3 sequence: CASTGQGAYEQYF. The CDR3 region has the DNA TGTGCCAGCACGGGACAGGGAGCCTACGAGCAGTACTTC.

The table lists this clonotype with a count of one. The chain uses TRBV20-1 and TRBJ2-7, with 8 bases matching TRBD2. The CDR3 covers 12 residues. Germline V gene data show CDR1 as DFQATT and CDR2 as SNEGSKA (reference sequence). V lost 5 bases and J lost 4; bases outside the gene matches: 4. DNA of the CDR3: TGCAGTGCTGGGACTAGTCGGTACGAGCAGTACTTC. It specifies CSAGTSRYEQYF.

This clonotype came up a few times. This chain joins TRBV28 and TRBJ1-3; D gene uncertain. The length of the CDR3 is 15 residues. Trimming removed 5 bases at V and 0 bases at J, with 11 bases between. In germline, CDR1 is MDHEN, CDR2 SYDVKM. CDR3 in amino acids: CASSPLFSSGNTIYF. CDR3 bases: TGTGCCAGCAGTCCACTATTTAGCTCTGGAAACACCATATATTTT.